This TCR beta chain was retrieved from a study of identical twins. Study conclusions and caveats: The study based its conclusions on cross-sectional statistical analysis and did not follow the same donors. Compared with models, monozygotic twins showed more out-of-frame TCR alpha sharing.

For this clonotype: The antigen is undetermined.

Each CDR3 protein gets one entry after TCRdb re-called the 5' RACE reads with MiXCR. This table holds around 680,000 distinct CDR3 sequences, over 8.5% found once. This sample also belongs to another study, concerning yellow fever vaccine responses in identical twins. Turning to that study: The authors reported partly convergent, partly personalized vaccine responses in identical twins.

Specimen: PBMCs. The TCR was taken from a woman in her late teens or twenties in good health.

The chain's CDR3 is CASSGVTWWYNEQFF. For the CDR3, the DNA is TGTGCCAGCAGTGGCGTAACGTGGTGGTACAATGAGCAGTTCTTC. The V and J genes are TRBV28 and TRBJ2-1; D is ambiguous. Trimming cost V 5 bases and J 4 bases, with 15 bases left between them. CDR1 and CDR2 from the germline V gene are MDHEN and SYDVKM. This CDR3 is 15 amino acids long. The full variable domain, rest sourced from reference TRBV28 and TRBJ2-1, is DVKVTQSSRYLVKRTGEKVFLECVQDMDHENMFWYRQDPGLGLRLIYFSYDVKMKEKGDIPEGYSVSREKKERFSLILESASTNQTSMYLCASSGVTWWYNEQFFGPGTRLTVL.